One sample yielded the 11 T cell receptor beta chains listed below, sequenced in a study of blood T cell repertoires in COVID-19. Clones were sequenced by immunoSEQ multiplex PCR, and TCRdb holds only the in-frame ones, with some missing. The table lists 95,000 to 150,000 clones, around 81% of them singletons. The sequenced material came from peripheral blood. These TCRs come from a man aged 55 to 70 with acute or convalescent COVID-19.

The chain joins TRBV28 to TRBJ2-5; a possible D gene is TRBD1 (5 bases). Trimming pared 2 bases from V and 1 base from J, leaving 14 bases between. CDR1 and CDR2 from the germline V gene are MDHEN and SYDVKM. The CDR3 spans 16 residues. CDR3 nucleotides: TGTGCCAGCAGTTTAAGGGGTGGAGTTTCCCAAGAGACCCAGTACTTC. Encoded protein: CASSLRGGVSQETQYF.

This clone was seen only once. This chain uses TRBV28 with TRBJ2-7, with 9 bases lining up with TRBD2. Germline lookup yields CDR1 MDHEN and CDR2 SYDVKM. J was trimmed by 2 bases and V by 2 bases; bases with no gene match: 4. The length of the CDR3 is 15 residues. CDR3 amino acids: CASSLKTSGTYEQYF. DNA for the CDR3: TGTGCCAGCAGTTTAAAGACTAGCGGAACCTACGAGCAGTACTTC. The full variable domain, completed using reference TRBV28 and TRBJ2-7, is DVKVTQSSRYLVKRTGEKVFLECVQDMDHENMFWYRQDPGLGLRLIYFSYDVKMKEKGDIPEGYSVSREKKERFSLILESASTNQTSMYLCASSLKTSGTYEQYFGPGTRLTVT.

The chain combines TRBV7-9 with TRBJ2-1; weak D call: TRBD2 (6 bases). The CDR3 consists of 12 residues. Trimming cost V 5 bases and J 7 bases, with 9 bases left between them. Germline assignment: CDR1 SEHNR and CDR2 FQNEAQ (reference sequence). The CDR3 here is CASSAGRNEQFF. Here the CDR3 DNA reads TGTGCCAGCAGCGCGGGACGGAATGAGCAGTTCTTC. Supplemented by reference TRBV7-9 and TRBJ2-1, the full variable domain reads DTGVSQNPRHKITKRGQNVTFRCDPISEHNRLYWYRQTLGQGPEFLTYFQNEAQLEKSRLLSDRFSAERPKGSFSTLEIQRTEQGDSAMYLCASSAGRNEQFFGPGTRLTVL.

V and J are TRBV27 and TRBJ2-5; 12 positions match TRBD1. This CDR3 comprises 16 residues. Trimming cost V 5 bases and J 5 bases; bases outside gene matches: 9. The germline CDR1 and CDR2 sequences are MNHEY and SMNVEV (reference sequence). CDR3 coding DNA: TGTGCCAGCAGTGCGTGGGGGGGACAGGGGGCCGAGACCCAGTACTTC. It yields the protein CASSAWGGQGAETQYF.

This clone appeared once. The rearrangement uses TRBV5-1 and TRBJ2-1, with 11 bases fitting TRBD2. The V and J ends lost 1 base and 7 bases, in that order; junction bases with no gene match: 4. The CDR3 sequence is 15 residues long. CDR1 SGHRS and CDR2 YFSETQ come from the germline V gene. The DNA for the CDR3 is TGCGCCAGCAGCTTGAATCCTAGCGGGAGGAATGAGCAGTTCTTC. Protein sequence: CASSLNPSGRNEQFF.

The gene calls are TRBV18 and TRBJ2-7, with D perhaps matching TRBD1 (6 bases). The CDR3 contains 13 residues. The V gene lost 4 bases and the J gene lost 2 bases, with 9 bases spanning the gap. The germline gives CDR1 KGHSH, CDR2 LQKENI. The CDR3 DNA follows: TGTGCCAGCTCACTCAGGGGTCCCTACGAGCAGTACTTC. This translates into CASSLRGPYEQYF.

As concerns this clone: At one end the junction does not follow the germline gene, possibly because of a read error. This sequence joins TRBV5-1 and TRBJ2-7; D may be TRBD2 (6 bases). The CDR3 runs 14 residues. Germline CDR1 and CDR2: SGHRS and YFSETQ. The CDR3 DNA sequence: TGCGCCAGCAGCTTCCCAGGGACTTCCTCCGAGCAGTACTTC. Amino acid sequence: CASSFPGTSSEQYF.

This chain uses TRBV16 with TRBJ1-5, with TRBD1 identical over 7 bases. Germline V CDR1 and CDR2: KGHSY, FQNENV. The CDR3 loop spans 16 amino acids. J lost 0 bases, V lost 4 bases, and 6 bases had no gene match. The CDR3 DNA sequence: TGTGCCAGCAGCCCGTGGACAGGTACTAGCAATCAGCCCCAGCATTTT. It codes for CASSPWTGTSNQPQHF. Drawing the rest from reference TRBV16 and TRBJ1-5, the complete variable domain is GEEVAQTPKHLVRGEGQKAKLYCAPIKGHSYVFWYQQVLKNEFKFLISFQNENVFDETGMPKERFSAKCLPNSPCSLEIQATKLEDSAVYFCASSPWTGTSNQPQHFGDGTRLSIL.

The table lists this clone with a count of one. This chain connects TRBV28 to TRBJ2-1; 9 nucleotides agree with TRBD2. The CDR3 is made up of 15 amino acids. Unmatched junction bases numbered 9, after V lost 6 bases and J lost 6 bases. Germline V gene sequence: CDR1 MDHEN, CDR2 SYDVKM. DNA of the CDR3: TGTGCCAGCAGAGGTAGCGGGAGTAGGGTCAATGAGCAGTTCTTC. Protein: CASRGSGSRVNEQFF.

V usage is TRBV7-2 and J usage is TRBJ2-5, with D possibly TRBD1 on 7 matching bases. Trimming stripped 2 bases from V and 4 bases from J, with 11 bases between. This CDR3 has 14 residues. Germline CDR1 and CDR2: SGHTA and FQGNSA. CDR3 DNA sequence: TGTGCCAGCAGCTTAAACAGGGGAGGAGAGACCCAGTACTTC. This sequence encodes CASSLNRGGETQYF.

This clone has more than one count but fewer than ten. The gene calls are TRBV4-1 and TRBJ1-5, with D maybe TRBD1 (5 bases). CDR3 size: 16 residues. V gave up 1 base and J gave up 5 bases, with 15 bases separating them. The germline V gene has CDR1 MGHRA and CDR2 YSYEKL. In DNA, the CDR3 is TGCGCCAGCAGCCAAGGGGTAAAGGGGAGGGATCAGCCCCAGCATTTT. Its protein is CASSQGVKGRDQPQHF.